These 18 T cell receptor beta chains were all obtained from the same sample, sequenced in a study of regulatory T cells in long-lasting Graves disease. Noted time point: newly diagnosed GD, antithyroid drugs for less than 3 months. From PBMCs, RNA was extracted and then used to make the TCR library. Both iRepertoire HTBI primers and Arm-PCR of CDR3 regions were used to build the TCR beta libraries. TCRdb analysed the multiplex PCR reads with MiXCR anew, one entry per CDR3 protein. Of approximately 360,000 distinct CDR3 sequences in the sample, 10% to 15% were seen once. These data also formed part of another study, on T cells in Graves' hyperthyroidism and ophthalmopathy.

This sample comprised peripheral blood mononuclear cells (PBMCs), obtained at new diagnosis, from a patient treated with antithyroid drugs. The receptors derive from a woman aged 18-29 years with Graves disease.

The chain joins TRBV20-1 to TRBJ2-7; possible D gene TRBD1, 5 bases. The CDR3 runs 12 residues. In germline, CDR1 is DFQATT, CDR2 SNEGSKA (reference sequence). V lost 4 bases and J lost 3, with 10 bases in between. CDR3 amino acids: CSATGFSYEQYF. In DNA, the CDR3 is TGCAGTGCTACAGGGTTCAGCTACGAGCAGTACTTC.

This clonotype has at least ten counts. V gene TRBV12-3 or TRBV12-4 combines with J gene TRBJ2-5, with D hard to call. The CDR3 sequence is 13 residues long. The V end lost 5 bases, the J end lost 2 bases, and 9 bases lay between the germline ends. The DNA for the CDR3 is TGTGCCAGCAGTCCTCCAGAGCAAGAGACCCAGTACTTC. The encoded protein is CASSPPEQETQYF.

The chain couples TRBV7-9 to TRBJ2-1; 8 positions agree with TRBD1. CDR3 length equals 16 residues. The V segment lost 4 bases and the J segment 9 bases; nucleotides outside the gene matches: 14. Germline V gene sequence: CDR1 SEHNR, CDR2 FQNEAQ (reference sequence). As DNA, the CDR3 is TGTGCCAGCAGCTCTCAAGACAGGGGTAGGATTGGTGAGCAGTTCTTC. Its protein is CASSSQDRGRIGEQFF. Full variable domain (outside the CDR3, taken from reference TRBV7-9 and TRBJ2-1): DTGVSQNPRHKITKRGQNVTFRCDPISEHNRLYWYRQTLGQGPEFLTYFQNEAQLEKSRLLSDRFSAERPKGSFSTLEIQRTEQGDSAMYLCASSSQDRGRIGEQFFGPGTRLTVL.

This clonotype was observed at least ten times. V usage is TRBV20-1 and J usage is TRBJ1-5; the D is unclear. CDR1 DFQATT and CDR2 SNEGSKA come from the germline V gene (reference sequence). Between the trimmed V and J ends, which lost 0 bases and 2 bases, there was a span of 14 bases. The CDR3 totals 16 residues. Here the CDR3 reads CSARDSGGIRNQPQHF. The DNA of the CDR3 is TGCAGTGCTAGAGATTCCGGAGGAATTCGCAATCAGCCCCAGCATTTT.

This clonotype was detected ten times or more. The chain recombines TRBV28 with TRBJ1-1; 7 nucleotides line up with TRBD1. The CDR3 is made up of 15 amino acids. V dropped 4 bases and J dropped 6; count of bases not matched to a gene: 11. The germline gives CDR1 MDHEN, CDR2 SYDVKM. In DNA, the CDR3 is TGTGCCAGCAGTTCCCCGAGACAGGGTAGGGCTGAAGCTTTCTTT. Translation: CASSSPRQGRAEAFF.

This clonotype was observed many times. The chain joins TRBV7-8 to TRBJ2-7; D is possibly TRBD1 (6 bases). Looked up from germline, CDR1 is SGHVS and CDR2 is FQNEAQ. The length of the CDR3 is 13 residues. V was trimmed by 4 bases and J by 5 bases, leaving 12 bases between them. The CDR3 is CASSSYRENEQYF. As DNA, the CDR3 is TGTGCCAGCAGCTCTTACAGGGAGAACGAGCAGTACTTC.

This rearrangement joins TRBV30 to TRBJ1-5; TRBD1 aligns across 7 bases. The CDR3 runs to 15 residues. Germline trimming cut 2 bases from V and 4 bases from J; bases unmatched to any gene: 8. Germline V gene data show CDR1 as GTSNPN and CDR2 as SVGIG (reference sequence). This chain's CDR3 is CAWSQRDRANQPQHF. The CDR3 region has the DNA TGTGCCTGGAGTCAACGGGACAGAGCTAATCAGCCCCAGCATTTT.

This clonotype was found once. The conserved final phenylalanine or tryptophan is absent from the CDR3, which likely points to a read error. This chain connects TRBV7-2 to TRBJ2-1; no clear D. The assigned J gene may be wrong: the sequence end matches TRBJ2-5 better. Germline V gene lookup returns CDR1 SGHTA and CDR2 FQGNSA. The CDR3 is 11 residues long. Written as DNA, the CDR3 is TGTGCCAGCAGCTTAGCCGAGACCCAGTACTCC. This translates into CASSLAETQYS.

This clonotype was seen many times. This chain connects TRBV6-1 to TRBJ1-1; D may be TRBD1 (5 bases). Germline assignment: CDR1 MNHNS and CDR2 SASEGT. CDR3 size: 15 residues. V gave up 11 bases and J gave up 0 bases, with 19 bases separating them. Here the CDR3 reads CALHHRGELNTEAFF. In nucleotides, the CDR3 is TGTGCCCTTCATCATCGGGGCGAATTGAACACTGAAGCTTTCTTT.

This clonotype occurred a few times. This chain connects TRBV20-1 to TRBJ2-1, with TRBD2 as a possible D gene (5 bases). With 1 base removed from V and 7 bases from J, the gap between germline ends came to 20 bases. The germline CDR1 and CDR2 sequences are DFQATT and SNEGSKA (reference sequence). This CDR3 is built from 16 residues. The CDR3 nucleotides are TGCAGTGCTAGAGCCGGGAAGGGCTCTAGCTCTAATGAGCAGTTCTTC. Its translation is CSARAGKGSSSNEQFF.

This clonotype has a count of ten or more. The chain is built from TRBV11-1 and TRBJ1-2; weak D call: TRBD1 (5 bases). The germline V and J ends were trimmed by 5 bases and 6 bases, with 13 bases remaining between them. The CDR3 runs 13 residues. CDR1 and CDR2 (germline): SGHAT, FQDESV (reference sequence). CDR3 nucleotides: TGTGCCAGCAGCCGCCTGGGGCCCCATGGCTACACCTTC. Residues: CASSRLGPHGYTF.

This clonotype was seen at least ten times. One junction end disagrees with the germline gene, perhaps due to a read error. The rearrangement links TRBV5-5 to TRBJ2-7; 8 positions agree with TRBD1. This CDR3 is built from 17 residues. Germline V gene data show CDR1 as SGHKS and CDR2 as YYEKEE (reference sequence). The chain's CDR3 is CASSLETRGTGRPEQYF. The DNA of the CDR3 is TGTGCCAGCAGTTTGGAGACCCGAGGGACAGGTCGTCCCGAGCAGTACTTC. The full variable domain, with the rest looked up from reference TRBV5-5 and TRBJ2-7, is DAGVTQSPTHLIKTRGQQVTLRCSPISGHKSVSWYQQVLGQGPQFIFQYYEKEERGRGNFPDRFSARQFPNYSSELNVNALLLGDSALYLCASSLETRGTGRPEQYFGPGTRLTVT.

V is TRBV7-2 and J is TRBJ2-3; D is undetermined. The CDR3 has 14 amino acids. Germline V lookup: CDR1 SGHTA, CDR2 FQGNSA. V shed 1 base and J shed 3 bases, with 8 bases lying between them. CDR3 nucleotides: TGTGCCAGCAGCTTAGTCGGCTCAACAGATACGCAGTATTTT. Protein sequence: CASSLVGSTDTQYF.

The table lists this clonotype with a few counts. This chain connects TRBV10-3 to TRBJ2-3; a weak D match, TRBD1 (6 bases). The germline gives CDR1 ENHRY, CDR2 SYGVKD. There are 18 residues in the CDR3. Between the trimmed V and J ends, which lost 2 bases and 7 bases, there was a span of 25 bases. The CDR3 coding sequence is TGTGCCATCAGTGAGCCCATTGAACAGGGCATAAGGTCAAATACGCAGTATTTT. Residues: CAISEPIEQGIRSNTQYF.

This clonotype was observed a single time. This rearrangement joins TRBV5-7 to TRBJ2-1, with 7 positions matching TRBD2. TRBV5-7 is marked as an open reading frame, function uncertain. J gave up 4 bases and V 2 bases, and 12 bases lay outside the gene matches. This CDR3 region has 17 residues. DNA of the CDR3: TGTGCCAGCAGCTTTAGATGCAGACTAGCCCGTTACAATGAGCAGTTCTTC. Translated, it gives CASSFRCRLARYNEQFF.

CDR3 DNA sequence: TGCAGCGTTGGAGACAGGACCTCCTCCTACGAGCAGTACTTC. Protein product: CSVGDRTSSYEQYF. V usage is TRBV29-1 and J usage is TRBJ2-7, with a possible D match to TRBD1 (6 bases). This CDR3 region has 14 residues. V gave up 4 bases and J gave up 0 bases, with 13 bases separating them. The germline CDR1 and CDR2 sequences are SQVTM and ANQGSEA.

This clonotype was observed once. This rearrangement joins TRBV5-6 to TRBJ1-6; a possible D gene is TRBD1 (5 bases). CDR1 is SGHDT, CDR2 YYEEEE, per germline. CDR3 size: 17 residues. Trimming pared 0 bases from V and 3 bases from J, leaving 13 bases between. CDR3 in amino acids: CASSLAPWTSYNSPLHF. Here the CDR3 DNA reads TGTGCCAGCAGCTTGGCCCCCTGGACAAGCTATAATTCACCCCTCCACTTT.

This clonotype was observed many times. The V gene is TRBV2, the J gene TRBJ1-1, with 7 bases lining up with TRBD1. Trimming removed 6 bases from V and 0 bases from J; junction bases left unmatched: 10. The CDR3 contains 16 residues. The germline CDR1 and CDR2 sequences are SNHLY and FYNNEI. The CDR3 loop is CASRLTGLRMNTEAFF. CDR3 DNA: TGTGCCAGCAGACTGACAGGGCTTAGAATGAACACTGAAGCTTTCTTT.